Here is one T cell receptor beta chain with its context. One end of the junction fails to match germline, which may point to a read error. CDR1 is SGHRS and CDR2 is YFSETQ in the germline V gene. There are 15 residues in the CDR3. These data belong to a study of blood T cells in healthy people across ages. Together with a sample-barcoded 5' primer, a J-beta primer mix was included in a second PCR lasting about 6 to 11 cycles. TCRdb passed the 5' RACE reads through MiXCR, listing each CDR3 protein once. The sample has hundreds of thousands of distinct CDR3 sequences; roughly half are singletons. This TCR was sampled from a woman of 80 years or more in good health. The V gene is TRBV5-1, the J gene TRBJ2-7; 9 bases are a match to TRBD1. The sequencing input was blood. The CDR3 is CASSLAGTGRDERYF. The DNA of the CDR3 is TGCGCCAGCAGCTTGGCCGGGACAGGGAGAGACGAGCGGTACTTC.